Listed here is a single T cell receptor (beta chain). Isolated RNA was reverse transcribed into cDNA used as the sequencing template. The table came from immunoSEQ multiplex PCR; TCRdb's copy has only in-frame clones and leaves some out. The sample includes 170,000 or so clones, around 50% seen only once; the top ten take roughly 12%. CDR3 size: 16 residues. The sample belongs to a study of CD8+ T cells in alopecia areata. Study-wide background: The tofacitinib course ran for 6 to 18 months and was followed by 6 months off drug.

The treatment was: oral pan-JAK inhibitor, 5-10 mg twice daily. This chain links TRBV21-1 with TRBJ1-6. TRBV21-1 has pseudogene status. This TCR was sampled from a human donor with alopecia areata. The sequences come from CD8+ T cells sorted from blood, collected at week 24, from a patient treated with tofacitinib. The CDR3 spells CASSKALGEDNSPLHF. In nucleotides, the CDR3 is TGTGCCAGCAGCAAAGCGTTGGGGGAAGATAATTCACCCCTCCACTTT.